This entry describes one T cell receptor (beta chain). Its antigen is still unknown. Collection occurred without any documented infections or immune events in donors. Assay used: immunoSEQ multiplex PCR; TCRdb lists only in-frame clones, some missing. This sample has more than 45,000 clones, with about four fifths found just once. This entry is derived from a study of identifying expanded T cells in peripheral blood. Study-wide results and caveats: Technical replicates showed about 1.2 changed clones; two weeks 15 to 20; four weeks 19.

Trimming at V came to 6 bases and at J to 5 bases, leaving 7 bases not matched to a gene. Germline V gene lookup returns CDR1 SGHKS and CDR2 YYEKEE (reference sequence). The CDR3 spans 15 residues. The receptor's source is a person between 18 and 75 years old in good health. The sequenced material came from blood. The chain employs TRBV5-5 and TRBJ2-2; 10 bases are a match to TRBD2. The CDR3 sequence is CASTHSGRPTGELFF. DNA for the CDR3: TGTGCCAGCACCCATAGCGGGAGGCCTACCGGGGAGCTGTTTTTT.